These 16 T cell receptor beta chains were all obtained from the same sample, sequenced in a study of CD8+ T cells in alopecia areata. Sequencing templates came from extracted RNA that was reverse transcribed into cDNA. Assay used: immunoSEQ multiplex PCR; TCRdb lists only in-frame clones, some missing. The repertoire has over 110,000 clones, 45% to 60% of them found once; the top ten carry roughly 0.92%. The sequenced sample was CD4+ T cells sorted from blood, obtained at week 0. Receptors were obtained from a human donor with alopecia areata.

This chain uses TRBV28 with TRBJ1-5, with D perhaps TRBD1 (6 bases). This CDR3 has 18 residues. V gave up 5 bases and J gave up 1 base, with 21 bases separating them. Germline CDR1 is MDHEN and CDR2 is SYDVKM. CDR3 region: CASSLGGAGLGSNQPQHF. The CDR3, as DNA: TGTGCCAGCAGTCTGGGGGGGGCAGGGCTTGGGAGCAATCAGCCCCAGCATTTT.

This clone showed up just a few times. The CDR3 DNA follows: TGTGCCTGGAGCGTGGCGGGGAGCTCTGGAAACACCATATATTTT. It encodes CAWSVAGSSGNTIYF. The chain has TRBV30 and TRBJ1-3; D ambiguous. The germline CDR1 and CDR2 sequences are GTSNPN and SVGIG (reference sequence). The V end was cut by 3 bases, the J end by 0 bases, with 12 bases between. This CDR3 contains 15 residues.

This chain connects TRBV6-5 to TRBJ2-7; tentative D call: TRBD1 (6 bases). V lost 2 bases and J 2 bases, leaving 13 bases between the germline ends. Germline V lookup: CDR1 MNHEY, CDR2 SVGAGI. The CDR3 consists of 15 residues. The CDR3 DNA reads as TGTGCCAGCAGTTACGCTGGACAGAGGACCTACGAGCAGTACTTC. Residues: CASSYAGQRTYEQYF.

This clone was observed a handful of times. The chain combines TRBV30 with TRBJ2-2; D ambiguous. The CDR3 totals 13 residues. Trimming removed 0 bases at V and 7 bases at J, with 9 bases between. The germline V gene encodes CDR1 GTSNPN and CDR2 SVGIG (reference sequence). CDR3 residues: CAWSVLVRGELFF. The DNA of the CDR3 is TGTGCCTGGAGTGTATTGGTTCGCGGGGAGCTGTTTTTT.

The chain employs TRBV6-5 and TRBJ2-1; 7 bases are a match to TRBD1. The J segment lost 7 bases and the V segment lost 6 bases, leaving 3 bases of the junction unmatched. The germline gives CDR1 MNHEY, CDR2 SVGAGI. The CDR3 covers 12 residues. CDR3 residues: CASSHRGNEQFF. DNA of the CDR3: TGTGCCAGCAGCCACAGGGGTAATGAGCAGTTCTTC.

V and J are TRBV29-1 and TRBJ1-3, with 9 bases lining up with TRBD1. Germline CDR1 reads SQVTM; CDR2 reads ANQGSEA. The CDR3 is made up of 12 amino acids. V lost 6 bases and J lost 7; bases outside the gene matches: 4. The CDR3 DNA is TGCAGCGTCGAACAGGGGGCGAACACCATATATTTT. This codes for CSVEQGANTIYF.

This sequence joins TRBV5-1 and TRBJ2-3; D is undetermined. CDR3 length: 14 amino acids. The V end was cut by 3 bases, the J end by 4 bases, with 12 bases between. In germline, CDR1 is SGHRS, CDR2 YFSETQ. CDR3 amino acids: CASSYLIRADTQYF. The CDR3 region has the DNA TGCGCCAGCAGCTACCTCATCCGGGCAGATACGCAGTATTTT.

The CDR3: CASSVDLNTEAFF. In DNA form, the CDR3 reads TGTGCCAGCAGCGTAGATTTGAACACTGAAGCTTTCTTT. The rearrangement links TRBV9 to TRBJ1-1; D unclear. V gave up 0 bases and J gave up 0 bases, with 3 bases separating them. This CDR3 has 13 residues. Germline CDR1 reads SGDLS; CDR2 reads YYNGEE.

The V call is TRBV5-1, the J call TRBJ2-7, with D perhaps matching TRBD2 (5 bases). This CDR3 has 15 residues. Germline CDR1 SGHRS, CDR2 YFSETQ. V was cut by 4 bases and J by 0 bases, with 14 bases left in between. CDR3 sequence: CASSPGSAGSYEQYF. DNA of the CDR3: TGCGCCAGCAGCCCGGGGTCTGCAGGCTCCTACGAGCAGTACTTC.

The V and J genes are TRBV4-3 and TRBJ1-1; 7 nucleotides line up with TRBD1. This CDR3 spans 13 amino acids. CDR1 is LGHNA and CDR2 is YSLEER in the germline V gene. Germline trimming cut 4 bases from V and 4 bases from J; bases unmatched to any gene: 3. This chain's CDR3 is CASSPGQFTEAFF. Written as DNA, the CDR3 is TGCGCCAGCAGCCCGGGACAGTTCACTGAAGCTTTCTTT.

The chain is built from TRBV4-3 and TRBJ2-7; D not resolved. Germline V gene data show CDR1 as LGHNA and CDR2 as YSLEER. The CDR3 loop spans 14 amino acids. Trimming left V 2 bases short and J 6 bases short, with 14 bases between. The CDR3 spells CASSQQPVYGEQYF. As DNA, the CDR3 is TGCGCCAGCAGCCAACAGCCTGTCTATGGCGAGCAGTACTTC.

This clone was recorded a few times. V is TRBV29-1 and J is TRBJ2-1; 8 bases are shared with TRBD2. The ends lost 6 bases at V and 2 bases at J; junction bases unmatched: 12. The CDR3 runs 16 residues. CDR1 SQVTM and CDR2 ANQGSEA come from the germline V gene. The CDR3 nucleotides read TGCAGCGTCCTAAACCGCGAAGCGGGAGCCTACAATGAGCAGTTCTTC. This translates into CSVLNREAGAYNEQFF.

This clone was seen only once. The CDR3 nucleotides are TGCGCCAGCAGCGCCGGACTAGCGGGAGGTACAGATACGCAGTATTTT. Translation: CASSAGLAGGTDTQYF. The chain has TRBV5-1 and TRBJ2-3, with 14 nucleotides matching TRBD2. Looked up from germline, CDR1 is SGHRS and CDR2 is YFSETQ. This CDR3 comprises 16 residues. J lost 3 bases, V lost 4 bases, and 4 bases had no gene match.

In this sample, this clone turned up a few times. V and J are TRBV29-1 and TRBJ2-5; D not certain. The CDR3 is 14 residues long. Trimming took off 7 bases at V and 3 bases at J, with 18 bases between the two ends. Germline V gene sequence: CDR1 SQVTM, CDR2 ANQGSEA. The CDR3 loop is CSAGLNNRKETQYF. CDR3 sequence (DNA): TGCAGCGCTGGGTTGAATAACAGAAAAGAGACCCAGTACTTC.

This clone has a single count. For the CDR3, the DNA is TGTGCCTGGGGATCGGGGGAGTATGGCTACACCTTC. As protein: CAWGSGEYGYTF. This chain links TRBV30 with TRBJ1-2, with a possible D match to TRBD1 (5 bases). The CDR3 consists of 12 residues. CDR1 is GTSNPN, CDR2 SVGIG, per germline (reference sequence). V was shortened by 5 bases and J by 5 bases, with 12 bases between the two germline ends.

This sequence joins TRBV29-1 and TRBJ2-5; no clear D gene. The V end was cut by 3 bases, the J end by 5 bases, with 4 bases between. In germline, CDR1 is SQVTM, CDR2 ANQGSEA. The CDR3 totals 10 residues. In DNA form, the CDR3 reads TGCAGCGTTGATCGGGAGACCCAGTACTTC. Amino acid sequence: CSVDRETQYF.